This TCR beta chain originates from a study of glioma-infiltrating T cells (dated by TCRdb to about 2016). Looking at the study overall: Sequencing of TCR alpha- and beta-chain repertoires was performed on glioma tissue, on non-neoplastic brain tissue, and on matched peripheral blood mononuclear cells. To measure divergence between tissue and blood T-cell populations, each tissue-infiltrating repertoire was compared with the peripheral blood repertoire of the same patient. The paired cohort comprised three low-grade glioma patients, 7 or 8 primary glioblastoma patients and three non-glioma patients contributing non-neoplastic brain tissue. The full study reports these points: Very few CDR3 sequences were found to be shared between tissue and blood, and this scarcity was attributed to high CDR3 diversity and limited sampling. VJ-independent divergence between tissue and blood was found to be below expectation in non-neoplastic patients but above expectation in all gliomas, particularly low-grade gliomas. Small numbers underpinned the group comparisons: about 8 glioblastoma patients, three low-grade glioma patients and three non-neoplastic patients.

At least ten counts were recorded for this clonotype. The target of this receptor is not known. There are no base qualities to consult, and no much larger clone falls within one base. The CDR1 and CDR2 encoded by the germline V gene are SGHVS and FNYEAQ. Reading from cysteine to phenylalanine, the CDR3 counts 16 amino acids. Of the read, only the CDR3 DNA is kept; its 48 bases are in frame from base 1. Compared with germline, V lacks 1 base and J lacks 2 bases; bases without a gene match: 4. The iRepertoire nested amplicon-rescue multiplex PCR (arm-PCR) platform was used to amplify TCR alpha and beta CDR3 regions from RNA. The input for one-step reverse transcription and amplification was roughly 95-400 ng of tissue mRNA or PBMC total RNA. After bead purification, a secondary multiplex PCR added Illumina adapters, and libraries were gel-purified between 200 and 400 bp. Libraries carried internal 6-nucleotide barcodes used for demultiplexing. The libraries were sequenced on an Illumina MiSeq using 2x220 or 2x250 nucleotide paired-end reads. On the authors' methods: FLASH 1.2.11 was used to merge paired reads, and BWA-MEM then aligned the reads to the GRCh37 human genome before TRA and TRB reads were extracted. An IMGT-derived reference of cassette sequences and CDR3 motifs, with pseudogenes included, was used for V and J assignment. Three-frame translation of reads was performed, and productive CDR3s were defined as those with a C...FGXG motif and no stop codons. Unique combinations of V-J cassette pair and CDR3 amino acid sequence were defined as clonotypes. Filtering of reads was based on Hamming distance, with the threshold set by the sequence error rate of each sample in mapped regions. TCRdb reran the public reads through fastp at Q25 and MiXCR, keeping productive beta chains. Every distinct CDR3 protein forms one entry, paired with its most common genes and DNA. TCRdb's processing, not the authors', yielded these V and J calls. Within this sample are fewer than 90,000 distinct CDR3 sequences, with 23% of them counted one time only. The ten largest clones take up 6.7% of the sample.

The source of this sequence is a human donor with low-grade glioma or glioblastoma, undergoing nonglioma brain surgery, or in good health (not recorded which). Recombination linked TRBV7-6 to TRBJ2-3, with 9 bases aligning to TRBD2. The sequenced sample was glioma tissue, nonneoplastic brain tissue, or PBMCs (not recorded which). The nucleotide sequence is given as TGTGCCAGCAGCTTAGGCCCTAGCGGGAACACAGATACGCAGTATTTT. It specifies CASSLGPSGNTDTQYF. The CDR3, completed at both ends by the reference TRBV7-6 and TRBJ2-3 genes, gives the full variable domain GAGVSQSPRYKVTKRGQDVALRCDPISGHVSLYWYRQALGQGPEFLTYFNYEAQQDKSGLPNDRFSAERPEGSISTLTIQRTEQRDSAMYRCASSLGPSGNTDTQYFGPGTRLTVL.